A selection of T cell receptor beta chains follows, all from one sample in a study of shared clonotypes between healthy human individuals. Sequencing was performed with immunoSEQ multiplex PCR; in TCRdb, only in-frame clones are kept and a portion is missing. The top ten clones hold 0.13% of a sample with some 2,400,000 clones, approximately 94% of them seen once. Input material: naive CD4+ T cells sorted from blood. These TCRs come from a man in his late teens or twenties in good health. CDR3s include the opening cysteine and the closing phenylalanine or tryptophan. Each record gives: V gene, D gene, J gene, clone size, CDR3 DNA, CDR3 protein. A D gene is named only where the DNA matches it firmly. Size tells how often a clone was seen (once, few, many) or the class of an expanded clone, and some rows leave it out.

v_call: TRBV25-1
d_call: TRBD1
j_call: TRBJ1-3
clone_size: NA
cdr3_nt: TGTGCCAGCACCAAGACAGGGGGCCCCGGAGACACCATATATTTT
cdr3_aa: CASTKTGGPGDTIYF

v_call: TRBV5-6
d_call: NA
j_call: TRBJ1-2
clone_size: NA
cdr3_nt: TGTGCCAGCAGCTTGGGACAGAACTATGGCTACACCTTC
cdr3_aa: CASSLGQNYGYTF

v_call: TRBV2
d_call: TRBD2
j_call: TRBJ2-1
clone_size: NA
cdr3_nt: TGTGCCAGCAGGGTTACTAGCGGGGGTTTCTACAATGAGCAGTTCTTC
cdr3_aa: CASRVTSGGFYNEQFF

v_call: TRBV7-2
d_call: NA
j_call: TRBJ2-1
clone_size: NA
cdr3_nt: TGTGCCAGCAGCTTCCGACAGGACTGGAATGAGCAGTTCTTC
cdr3_aa: CASSFRQDWNEQFF

v_call: TRBV9
d_call: NA
j_call: TRBJ1-6
clone_size: NA
cdr3_nt: TGTGCCAGCAGCGTCGTGGGGACGGATTCACCCCTCCACTTT
cdr3_aa: CASSVVGTDSPLHF

v_call: TRBV5-1
d_call: NA
j_call: TRBJ2-7
clone_size: NA
cdr3_nt: TGCGCCAGCAGTTTGGCCCCGCTAGGGGGGCTGTACACCTACGAGCAGTACTTC
cdr3_aa: CASSLAPLGGLYTYEQYF

v_call: TRBV6-1
d_call: NA
j_call: TRBJ2-3
clone_size: NA
cdr3_nt: TGTGCCAGCAGTGTAGCGGCTTTTAGCACAGATACGCAGTATTTT
cdr3_aa: CASSVAAFSTDTQYF

v_call: TRBV7-2
d_call: NA
j_call: TRBJ2-7
clone_size: NA
cdr3_nt: TGTGCCAGCAGCGTGACGGGACTTTTAAGCTCCTACGAGCAGTACTTC
cdr3_aa: CASSVTGLLSSYEQYF

v_call: TRBV11-1
d_call: NA
j_call: TRBJ1-1
clone_size: NA
cdr3_nt: TGTGCCAGCAGCTTCGGGAGGGGGGGCACTGAAGCTTTCTTT
cdr3_aa: CASSFGRGGTEAFF

v_call: TRBV5-1
d_call: NA
j_call: TRBJ2-1
clone_size: NA
cdr3_nt: TGCGCCAGCAGCTTAGCAGAAACCTACAATGAGCAGTTCTTC
cdr3_aa: CASSLAETYNEQFF

v_call: TRBV25-1
d_call: NA
j_call: TRBJ2-3
clone_size: NA
cdr3_nt: TGTGCCAGCAGTGCCGGGGATCGGGAGCAGTATTTT
cdr3_aa: CASSAGDREQYF

v_call: TRBV10-3
d_call: TRBD1
j_call: TRBJ1-1
clone_size: NA
cdr3_nt: TGTGCCATCAGGCCGGGACAGATAAACACTGAAGCTTTCTTT
cdr3_aa: CAIRPGQINTEAFF

v_call: TRBV5-1
d_call: NA
j_call: TRBJ2-6
clone_size: NA
cdr3_nt: TGCGCCAGCAGCTTCTCCATAGCGTCTGGGGCCAACGTCCTGACTTTC
cdr3_aa: CASSFSIASGANVLTF

v_call: TRBV25-1
d_call: NA
j_call: TRBJ1-1
clone_size: once
cdr3_nt: TGTGCCCCGAGTGGTGAAGCTTTCTTT
cdr3_aa: CAPSGEAFF

v_call: TRBV23-1
d_call: NA
j_call: TRBJ1-1
clone_size: NA
cdr3_nt: TGCGCCAGCAGTCAATCGAACAGGATGAACACTGAAGCTTTCTTT
cdr3_aa: CASSQSNRMNTEAFF

v_call: TRBV11-2
d_call: NA
j_call: TRBJ2-1
clone_size: NA
cdr3_nt: TGTGCCAGCAGCTTCGCAGAACACAATGAGCAGTTCTTC
cdr3_aa: CASSFAEHNEQFF

v_call: TRBV2
d_call: NA
j_call: TRBJ1-2
clone_size: few
cdr3_nt: TGTGCCAGCAGTGACAGCGCCTATGGCTACACCTTC
cdr3_aa: CASSDSAYGYTF

v_call: TRBV5-1
d_call: TRBD1
j_call: TRBJ1-4
clone_size: NA
cdr3_nt: TGCGCCAGCAGCTGGGGACAGGGCACAACTAATGAAAAACTGTTTTTT
cdr3_aa: CASSWGQGTTNEKLFF

v_call: TRBV29-1
d_call: NA
j_call: TRBJ2-3
clone_size: NA
cdr3_nt: TGCAGCGTTGAAGATCTACCAGATACGCAGTATTTT
cdr3_aa: CSVEDLPDTQYF

v_call: TRBV10-1
d_call: NA
j_call: TRBJ2-2
clone_size: few
cdr3_nt: TGCGCCAGCACCACAGGGAACACCGGGGAGCTGTTTTTT
cdr3_aa: CASTTGNTGELFF

v_call: TRBV28
d_call: TRBD1
j_call: TRBJ2-7
clone_size: NA
cdr3_nt: TGTGCCAGCAGTTTTGAAGTAGTCGTTTGGGACAGGAGAAACTACGAGCAGTACTTC
cdr3_aa: CASSFEVVVWDRRNYEQYF

v_call: TRBV28
d_call: TRBD1
j_call: TRBJ1-2
clone_size: NA
cdr3_nt: TGTGCCAGCAGTTCACAGGGGGAGTATGGCTACACCTTC
cdr3_aa: CASSSQGEYGYTF

v_call: TRBV6-5
d_call: NA
j_call: TRBJ2-7
clone_size: NA
cdr3_nt: TGTGCCAGCAGTTACGTCGCGTCTGCGGCCTACGAGCAGTACTTC
cdr3_aa: CASSYVASAAYEQYF

v_call: TRBV6-1
d_call: NA
j_call: TRBJ2-5
clone_size: NA
cdr3_nt: TGTGCCAGCAGGGCAGACATCACCTACCAAGAGACCCAGTACTTC
cdr3_aa: CASRADITYQETQYF

v_call: TRBV4-3
d_call: NA
j_call: TRBJ1-2
clone_size: once
cdr3_nt: TGCGCCAGCAGCCAAGAGCCCGGAGGGAGGAACTATGGCTACACCTTC
cdr3_aa: CASSQEPGGRNYGYTF

v_call: TRBV6-1
d_call: NA
j_call: TRBJ2-1
clone_size: NA
cdr3_nt: TGTGCCAGCAGTGGGTGGGGAAGAAACAATGAGCAGTTCTTC
cdr3_aa: CASSGWGRNNEQFF

v_call: TRBV4-1
d_call: NA
j_call: TRBJ1-6
clone_size: NA
cdr3_nt: TGCGCCAGCAGCCAAGCGGAACTCCGCGCGCTTAATTCACCCCTCCACTTT
cdr3_aa: CASSQAELRALNSPLHF

v_call: TRBV4-1
d_call: NA
j_call: TRBJ1-4
clone_size: NA
cdr3_nt: TGCGCCAGCAGCCAAGATCAAGTATTTGGGAGTGAAAAACTGTTTTTT
cdr3_aa: CASSQDQVFGSEKLFF

v_call: TRBV18
d_call: NA
j_call: TRBJ2-7
clone_size: NA
cdr3_nt: TGTGCCAGCTCATCGGGACGGACGGATTTATTCTTC
cdr3_aa: CASSSGRTDLFF

v_call: TRBV25-1
d_call: NA
j_call: TRBJ1-4
clone_size: NA
cdr3_nt: TGTGCCAGCAGTGAGATAGGGACCCTAAATGAAAAACTGTTTTTT
cdr3_aa: CASSEIGTLNEKLFF

v_call: TRBV5-1
d_call: TRBD1
j_call: TRBJ1-2
clone_size: NA
cdr3_nt: TGCGCCAACAAGACAGGGACTAAAAGGGTCTATGGCTACACCTTC
cdr3_aa: CANKTGTKRVYGYTF

v_call: TRBV10-1
d_call: NA
j_call: TRBJ2-1
clone_size: once
cdr3_nt: TGCGCCAGCAGTGAGTTCAGGGCGAGAGAAAATGAGCAGTTCTTC
cdr3_aa: CASSEFRARENEQFF

v_call: TRBV6-5
d_call: NA
j_call: TRBJ1-2
clone_size: once
cdr3_nt: TGTGCCAGCAGCGAGGGAAGTGGTGGCTACACCTTC
cdr3_aa: CASSEGSGGYTF

v_call: TRBV5-4
d_call: TRBD1
j_call: TRBJ2-2
clone_size: NA
cdr3_nt: TGTGCCAGCAGCGGGCGGACAGGGGTAAACACCGGGGAGCTGTTTTTT
cdr3_aa: CASSGRTGVNTGELFF

v_call: TRBV19
d_call: NA
j_call: TRBJ1-1
clone_size: NA
cdr3_nt: TGTGCCAGTAGTATAGGCCGTGTGAGTTTTCAAGCTTTCTTT
cdr3_aa: CASSIGRVSFQAFF

v_call: TRBV2
d_call: NA
j_call: TRBJ1-5
clone_size: NA
cdr3_nt: TGTGCCAGCAGCACAGAATACAATCAGCCCCAGCATTTT
cdr3_aa: CASSTEYNQPQHF

v_call: TRBV5-4
d_call: TRBD1
j_call: TRBJ2-7
clone_size: NA
cdr3_nt: TGTGCCAGCAGCGAGGGACAGGTCTTAAACGAGCAGTACTTC
cdr3_aa: CASSEGQVLNEQYF

v_call: TRBV6-6
d_call: NA
j_call: TRBJ2-7
clone_size: NA
cdr3_nt: TGTGCCGTCTGGGCCAGCTCCTACGAGCAGTACTTC
cdr3_aa: CAVWASSYEQYF

v_call: TRBV30
d_call: NA
j_call: TRBJ1-1
clone_size: NA
cdr3_nt: TGTGCCTGGAGTGTGGGGGGCCCCAGCACTGAAGCTTTCTTT
cdr3_aa: CAWSVGGPSTEAFF

v_call: TRBV10-1
d_call: NA
j_call: TRBJ2-7
clone_size: once
cdr3_nt: TGCGCCAGCAGTGACCGCTACGAGCAGTACTTC
cdr3_aa: CASSDRYEQYF

v_call: TRBV7-2
d_call: TRBD1
j_call: TRBJ2-1
clone_size: NA
cdr3_nt: TGTGCCAGCAGCTACAACAGGGGCTCCTACAATGAGCAGTTCTTC
cdr3_aa: CASSYNRGSYNEQFF

v_call: TRBV7-3
d_call: NA
j_call: TRBJ1-1
clone_size: NA
cdr3_nt: TGTGCCAGCAGCTTAGTTCCGGGGACTGAAGCTTTCTTT
cdr3_aa: CASSLVPGTEAFF

v_call: TRBV6-4
d_call: NA
j_call: TRBJ1-1
clone_size: NA
cdr3_nt: TGTGCCAGCAGTGCGCAGGGTGATACTGAAGCTTTCTTT
cdr3_aa: CASSAQGDTEAFF

v_call: TRBV7-2
d_call: NA
j_call: TRBJ2-1
clone_size: NA
cdr3_nt: TGTGCCAGCAGCTCCGGTGCCTTGAGCTCCTACAATGAGCAGTTCTTC
cdr3_aa: CASSSGALSSYNEQFF

v_call: TRBV10-2
d_call: NA
j_call: TRBJ2-3
clone_size: NA
cdr3_nt: TGCGCCGCCGGACGCGGAACTCTAATGACAGATACGCAGTATTTT
cdr3_aa: CAAGRGTLMTDTQYF

v_call: TRBV28
d_call: NA
j_call: TRBJ1-2
clone_size: NA
cdr3_nt: TGTGCCAGCACCAAGGGGCGGGGCTATGGCTACACCTTC
cdr3_aa: CASTKGRGYGYTF

v_call: TRBV10-3
d_call: NA
j_call: TRBJ2-3
clone_size: NA
cdr3_nt: TGTGCCATCAGTGAGTCCCCGGTAGTTACAGATACGCAGTATTTT
cdr3_aa: CAISESPVVTDTQYF

v_call: TRBV7-2
d_call: TRBD1
j_call: TRBJ2-7
clone_size: NA
cdr3_nt: TGTGCCAGCAGCTCGGGACAGGGGAACTACGAGCAGTACTTC
cdr3_aa: CASSSGQGNYEQYF

v_call: TRBV6-1
d_call: TRBD2
j_call: TRBJ2-1
clone_size: once
cdr3_nt: TGTGCCAGCAGTGAAGTAGGACTAGCGGGAGATGAGCAGTTCTTC
cdr3_aa: CASSEVGLAGDEQFF

v_call: TRBV9
d_call: NA
j_call: TRBJ1-4
clone_size: NA
cdr3_nt: TGTGCCAGCAGCGTAGACAGTCTTAATGAAAAACTGTTTTTT
cdr3_aa: CASSVDSLNEKLFF

v_call: TRBV6-1
d_call: NA
j_call: TRBJ1-2
clone_size: once
cdr3_nt: TGTGCCAGCAGTGAAGCGCCTCAGTTGGCTGGCTACACCTTC
cdr3_aa: CASSEAPQLAGYTF

v_call: TRBV6-6
d_call: TRBD2
j_call: TRBJ2-1
clone_size: NA
cdr3_nt: TGTGCCAGCAGCTCTAGCGGGGGGCGTTACAATGAGCAGTTCTTC
cdr3_aa: CASSSSGGRYNEQFF

v_call: TRBV4-1
d_call: NA
j_call: TRBJ1-5
clone_size: few
cdr3_nt: TGCGCCAGCAGCCTAGGACTGCAGGGAGGTCAGCCCCAGCATTTT
cdr3_aa: CASSLGLQGGQPQHF